This section outlines one T cell receptor beta chain sequence together with its context. This sample was taken from a study of blood T cell repertoires in COVID-19. Study summary: T cells, B-cell-depleted T cells, or PBMCs provided the cDNA or gDNA that served as material.

CDR3 length equals 14 residues. Germline CDR1 reads SGHKS; CDR2 reads YYEKEE (reference sequence). The V gene end was trimmed by 1 base and the J gene end by 3 bases; junction bases not matched to a gene: 1. Clones were read by immunoSEQ multiplex PCR, and TCRdb kept only the in-frame ones, dropping some. The sample shows around 67,000 clones, about 90% of them seen only once. V and J are TRBV5-5 and TRBJ2-1; 7 bases are shared with TRBD2. The TCR originated in a man aged 50 to 60 with active COVID-19. Sequencing was carried out using peripheral blood. CDR3 DNA: TGTGCCAGCAGCTTGACTAGCGTCTACAATGAGCAGTTCTTC. This translates into CASSLTSVYNEQFF.